Following are 12 T cell receptor beta chains from one sample sequenced in a study of blood T cell repertoires in COVID-19. Here immunoSEQ multiplex PCR was the method, and the copy in TCRdb shows in-frame clones only, minus some. The table has a few hundred thousand clones, roughly 89% seen once. The sample was peripheral blood. The receptor source for this set is a man aged 25 to 45 with acute or convalescent COVID-19.

The chain uses TRBV2 and TRBJ1-5, with D possibly matching TRBD1 (5 bases). The germline V gene has CDR1 SNHLY and CDR2 FYNNEI. The ends were cut back, 5 bases at V and 2 bases at J, with 13 bases in the middle. There are 15 residues in the CDR3. The CDR3 DNA is TGTGCCAGCAGTAATAGGGGCCGGGGCAATCAGCCCCAGCATTTT. Amino acid sequence: CASSNRGRGNQPQHF.

This rearrangement joins TRBV28 to TRBJ1-4; TRBD1 might be the D (5 bases). The CDR3 covers 14 residues. With 6 bases removed from V and 6 bases from J, the gap between germline ends came to 14 bases. Germline V gene lookup returns CDR1 MDHEN and CDR2 SYDVKM. DNA of the CDR3: TGTGCCAGCAGCTCGAGTCAGGGCCATGAAAAACTGTTTTTT. This encodes CASSSSQGHEKLFF. The variable domain in full, with the rest retrieved from reference TRBV28 and TRBJ1-4, is DVKVTQSSRYLVKRTGEKVFLECVQDMDHENMFWYRQDPGLGLRLIYFSYDVKMKEKGDIPEGYSVSREKKERFSLILESASTNQTSMYLCASSSSQGHEKLFFGSGTQLSVL.

This clone occurred once. This chain joins TRBV9 and TRBJ2-7, with 8 bases lining up with TRBD2. Germline assignment: CDR1 SGDLS and CDR2 YYNGEE. The J segment lost 5 bases and the V segment lost 3 bases, leaving 13 bases of the junction unmatched. This CDR3 is 16 amino acids long. The CDR3 reads CASSARTGTRSNEQYF. The CDR3 coding sequence is TGTGCCAGCAGCGCCCGGACCGGGACTAGGTCCAACGAGCAGTACTTC. The full variable domain, its missing parts supplied by reference TRBV9 and TRBJ2-7, is DSGVTQTPKHLITATGQRVTLRCSPRSGDLSVYWYQQSLDQGLQFLIQYYNGEERAKGNILERFSAQQFPDLHSELNLSSLELGDSALYFCASSARTGTRSNEQYFGPGTRLTVT.

The rearrangement joins TRBV27 to TRBJ2-2; 9 positions match TRBD2. The CDR3 sequence is 14 residues long. V gave up 5 bases and J gave up 5 bases; unmatched junction bases: 3. The germline V gene has CDR1 MNHEY and CDR2 SMNVEV (reference sequence). The CDR3 reads CASSPLAGTGELFF. The CDR3 DNA reads TGTGCCAGCAGTCCCCTAGCGGGGACCGGGGAGCTGTTTTTT.

The CDR3 nucleotides are TGTGCCAGCAGTTATAGGAGGTTGAACACTGAAGCTTTCTTT. Protein sequence: CASSYRRLNTEAFF. This sequence joins TRBV6-5 and TRBJ1-1; D gene unclear. With 3 bases removed from V and 0 bases from J, the gap between germline ends came to 8 bases. Germline V gene data show CDR1 as MNHEY and CDR2 as SVGAGI. CDR3 size: 14 residues.

V usage is TRBV28 and J usage is TRBJ2-1; 7 nucleotides align to TRBD2. Germline V gene lookup returns CDR1 MDHEN and CDR2 SYDVKM. This CDR3 has 14 residues. V lost 6 bases, J lost 9 bases, and 11 bases stayed unmatched. CDR3 residues: CASRPPGGSAEQFF. CDR3 nucleotides: TGTGCCAGCAGGCCTCCCGGCGGGAGCGCTGAGCAGTTCTTC.

J is TRBJ2-2 and V is TRBV3-1 (or the pseudogene TRBV3-2); 8 bases align to TRBD2. CDR1 is LGHDT and CDR2 is YNNKEL in the germline V gene (reference sequence). Trimming took 0 bases from V and 7 from J; bases not matched to a gene: 4. There are 15 residues in the CDR3. The CDR3 is CASSQDAAGGGELFF. The CDR3 region has the DNA TGTGCCAGCAGCCAAGATGCGGCGGGAGGCGGGGAGCTGTTTTTT.

The chain has TRBV11-2 and TRBJ1-3, with 7 bases that match TRBD1. The germline V gene encodes CDR1 SGHAT and CDR2 FQNNGV. Losses at the gene ends were 5 bases for V and 0 bases for J; bases not matched to a gene: 1. The CDR3 is 14 residues long. As DNA, the CDR3 is TGTGCCAGCAGCCGGGACAGCTCTGGAAACACCATATATTTT. Its protein product is CASSRDSSGNTIYF.

This clone was observed a few times. CDR3 sequence: CASSSQGGTYEQYF. CDR3 sequence (DNA): TGTGCCAGCAGCTCACAGGGAGGGACCTACGAGCAGTACTTC. This chain uses TRBV5-4 with TRBJ2-7; perhaps TRBD2 as D (7 bases). The CDR3 has 14 residues. From germline, CDR1 is SGHNT and CDR2 YYREEE (reference sequence). The germline V and J ends were trimmed by 3 bases and 2 bases, with 12 bases remaining between them.

The chain combines TRBV4-1 with TRBJ2-2; 9 positions match TRBD2. J lost 4 bases, V lost 4 bases, and 10 bases had no gene match. The V gene's germline CDR1 is MGHRA and CDR2 YSYEKL. The CDR3 totals 17 residues. CDR3 DNA: TGCGCCAGCAGCCTCGCTATAGCGGGAGCAGGCACCGGGGAGCTGTTTTTT. It translates to CASSLAIAGAGTGELFF.

The V gene is TRBV4-1, the J gene TRBJ2-1; D is unclear. Trimming removed 2 bases at V and 4 bases at J, with 9 bases between. Germline-derived CDR1 and CDR2 are MGHRA and YSYEKL. This CDR3 spans 14 amino acids. CDR3 loop: CASSQSRIYNEQFF. CDR3 DNA: TGCGCCAGCAGCCAATCCAGAATATACAATGAGCAGTTCTTC.

This chain uses TRBV7-8 with TRBJ1-3, with D possibly matching TRBD1 (6 bases). V was trimmed by 5 bases and J by 0 bases, leaving 14 bases between them. The CDR3 is 16 residues long. Germline V gives CDR1 SGHVS, CDR2 FQNEAQ. This CDR3 reads CASSPTGTHSGNTIYF. The DNA of the CDR3 is TGTGCCAGCAGCCCCACCGGGACACACTCTGGAAACACCATATATTTT.